A selection of T cell receptor beta chains follows, all from one sample in a study of shared clonotypes between healthy human individuals. Repertoires were generated with immunoSEQ multiplex PCR, while TCRdb's copy carries only in-frame clones and drops some. There are about 110,000 clones in the sample; less than 80% occur only once, and approximately 25% lies in the top ten. The specimen was memory CD8+ T cells sorted from blood. The source is a woman in her thirties in good health. CDR3s include the opening cysteine and the closing phenylalanine or tryptophan. The D gene is left open where the match is weak. Clone size is shown for a subset of rows, as once, few, many or a class of expanded clone.

TRBV11-2,TRBJ2-5,.,.,TGTGCCAGCAGCTTAGGATTACGGGGGCGGTATAGGGAGACCCAGTACTTC,CASSLGLRGRYRETQYF
TRBV19,TRBJ1-5,.,.,TGTGCCAGTAGTATCCGGGATATCAATCAGCCCCAGCATTTT,CASSIRDINQPQHF
TRBV13,TRBJ1-1,.,many,TGTGCCAGCAGCTTAGTTCGGGGCACTGAAGCTTTCTTT,CASSLVRGTEAFF
TRBV6-5,TRBJ1-6,TRBD1,many,TGTGCCAGCATGACGGGACAGGGTGGGTCACCCCTCCACTTT,CASMTGQGGSPLHF
TRBV27,TRBJ2-7,TRBD1,.,TGTGCCAGCAGTCTCACCGGGACAGCCTACGAGCAGTACTTC,CASSLTGTAYEQYF
TRBV2,TRBJ1-3,.,.,TGTGCCAGCAGTGACGAGACAGTGGCTGGAAACACCATATATTTT,CASSDETVAGNTIYF
TRBV25-1,TRBJ2-6,.,many,TGTGCCAGCAGTGCAGAGGGGCCTGGGGCCAACGTCCTGACTTTC,CASSAEGPGANVLTF
TRBV6-1,TRBJ1-1,.,.,TGTGCCAGCAGTGAAAGAGGGGGGAGTACTGAAGCTTTCTTT,CASSERGGSTEAFF
TRBV7-3,TRBJ1-3,.,.,TGTGCCAGCAGCTCCAGCTCTGGAAACACCATATATTTT,CASSSSSGNTIYF
TRBV6-9,TRBJ2-7,TRBD2,.,TGTGCCAGCAGTTACGCGGGAGGGAGTTACGAGCAGTACTTC,CASSYAGGSYEQYF
TRBV10-2,TRBJ2-7,TRBD2,.,TGCGCCAGCAGGGCCCCAACTAGCGGGAAACCCTACGAGCAGTACTTC,CASRAPTSGKPYEQYF
TRBV29-1,TRBJ1-2,.,once,TGCAGCGTTGAAGATTTGGAAGGGGGATGGTATGGCTACACCTTC,CSVEDLEGGWYGYTF
TRBV7-8,TRBJ2-7,.,.,TGTGCCAGCAGCTTCTTTGCCGCCCGCCCGGGCCACTCCTACGAGCAGTACTTC,CASSFFAARPGHSYEQYF
TRBV19,TRBJ2-2,.,.,TGTGCCAGTAGCTCCCCCTCCACGGGGAGACGAACCGGGGAGCTGTTTTTT,CASSSPSTGRRTGELFF
TRBV25-1,TRBJ2-1,TRBD2,.,TGTGCCAGCAGTGAATCCCAAAGACTAGCGGGGCAGAATGAGCAGTTCTTC,CASSESQRLAGQNEQFF
TRBV10-1,TRBJ2-4,.,.,TGCGCCAGCAGTGATTCAGACATTCAGTACTTC,CASSDSDIQYF
TRBV28,TRBJ2-7,.,.,TGTGCCAGCAGTACTCAGGATTACAACGAGCAGTACTTC,CASSTQDYNEQYF
TRBV7-2,TRBJ1-5,.,.,TGTGCCAGCAGCTTCACCGGGACGTCTAGCAATCAGCCCCAGCATTTT,CASSFTGTSSNQPQHF
TRBV7-8,TRBJ1-4,TRBD1,.,TGTGCCAGCAGCTACAACCGGGACAGGGTGACTGAAAAACTGTTTTTT,CASSYNRDRVTEKLFF
TRBV27,TRBJ2-2,TRBD1,.,TGTGCCAGCAGTTTAGTTCTGGGACAGGGTGTCGGGGAGCTGTTTTTT,CASSLVLGQGVGELFF